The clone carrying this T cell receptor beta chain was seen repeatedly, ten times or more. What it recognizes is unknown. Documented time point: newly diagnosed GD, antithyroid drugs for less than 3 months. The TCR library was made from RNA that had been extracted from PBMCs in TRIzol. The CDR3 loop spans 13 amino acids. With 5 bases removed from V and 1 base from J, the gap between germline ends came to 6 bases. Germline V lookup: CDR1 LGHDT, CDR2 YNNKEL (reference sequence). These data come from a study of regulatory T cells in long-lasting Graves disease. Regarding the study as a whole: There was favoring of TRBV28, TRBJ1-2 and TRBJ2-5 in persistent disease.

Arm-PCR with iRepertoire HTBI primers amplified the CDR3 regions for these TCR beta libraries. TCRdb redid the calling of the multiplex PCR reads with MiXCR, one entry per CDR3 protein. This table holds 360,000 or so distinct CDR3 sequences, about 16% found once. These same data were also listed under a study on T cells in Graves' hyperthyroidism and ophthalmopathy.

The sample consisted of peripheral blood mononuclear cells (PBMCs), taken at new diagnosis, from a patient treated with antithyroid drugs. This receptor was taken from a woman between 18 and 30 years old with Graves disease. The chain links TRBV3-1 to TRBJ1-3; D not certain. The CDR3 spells CASSRVSGNTIYF. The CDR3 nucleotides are TGTGCCAGCAGCAGGGTGTCTGGAAACACCATATATTTT. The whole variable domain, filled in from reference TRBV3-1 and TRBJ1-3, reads DTAVSQTPKYLVTQMGNDKSIKCEQNLGHDTMYWYKQDSKKFLKIMFSYNNKELIINETVPNRFSPKSPDKAHLNLHINSLELGDSAVYFCASSRVSGNTIYFGEGSWLTVV.